Listed below are T cell receptor beta chains from one sample, sequenced in a study of blood T cells in healthy people across ages. TCRdb independently ran MiXCR on the 5' RACE reads; one entry per CDR3 protein. The sample consists of about 680,000 distinct CDR3 sequences, approximately 50% of them appearing once. Specimen: blood. These receptors came from a woman aged 55-75 years in good health. Both conserved end residues are part of each CDR3. A D gene is named only where the DNA matches it firmly. Size is stated for part of the rows, as once, few or many counts, or as a class when the clone is expanded.

D	size	V	J	DNA	CDR3
TRBD2	few	TRBV28	TRBJ2-7	TGTGCCAGCAGTTCTCTCGGCGGGAGGGCCGACGAGCAGTACTTC	CASSSLGGRADEQYF
NA	NA	TRBV12-2	TRBJ1-5	TGTGCAAGTCGCCTAAACGCAGGGGGCGCAGAAAGGAGCAATCAGCCCCAGCATTTT	CASRLNAGGAERSNQPQHF
NA	many	TRBV3-1	TRBJ2-7	TGTGCCAGCAGCCAAGATCGGGACTCCTACGAGCAGTACTTC	CASSQDRDSYEQYF
NA	NA	TRBV7-2	TRBJ2-1	TGTGCCAGCAAACGGGACTCCAACACTGAGCAGTTCTTC	CASKRDSNTEQFF
NA	NA	TRBV7-2	TRBJ2-7	TGTGCCAGCAGCTTATGGGGGGCGTTGGACGAGCAGTACTTC	CASSLWGALDEQYF
NA	NA	TRBV20-1	TRBJ1-2	TGCAGTGCTAGCCCAGGGTCAGACCATGGCTACACCTTC	CSASPGSDHGYTF
NA	NA	TRBV6-2/TRBV6-3	TRBJ2-7	TGTGCCAGGCTAGCTCGGGATTACAATGAGCAGTACTTC	CARLARDYNEQYF
NA	few	TRBV4-2	TRBJ2-7	TGTGCCAGCAGCCTCCGGGACAAAAGTTACGAGCAGTACTTC	CASSLRDKSYEQYF
TRBD2	NA	TRBV6-2/TRBV6-3	TRBJ2-7	TGTGCCAGCAGGGGGTTAGGACTAGCGGCCTACGAGCAGTACTTC	CASRGLGLAAYEQYF
TRBD1	NA	TRBV29-1	TRBJ1-2	TGCAGCATCAAACAGGGGGCGGGGGGCTACACCTTC	CSIKQGAGGYTF
TRBD2	few	TRBV29-1	TRBJ2-1	TGCAGCGTTGAAACCTCTAGCGGGAGCATCTCCTACAATGAGCAGTTCTTC	CSVETSSGSISYNEQFF
NA	few	TRBV25-1	TRBJ1-6	TGTGCCAGCAGAGTGGTTGGTTCACCCCTCCACTTT	CASRVVGSPLHF
TRBD2	NA	TRBV20-1	TRBJ2-1	TGCAGTGCAAGGACTAGCGGGAGGAAATGGGGCAATGAGCAGTTCTTC	CSARTSGRKWGNEQFF
TRBD2	few	TRBV7-6	TRBJ2-1	TGTGCCAGCAGCTTCAGCGGGATGTACAATGAGCAGTTCTTC	CASSFSGMYNEQFF
TRBD2	NA	TRBV24-1	TRBJ2-5	TGTGCCACCAGTGATTCTAAACCGGGACTAGCTGAAGGGGAGACCCAGTACTTC	CATSDSKPGLAEGETQYF
NA	few	TRBV7-2	TRBJ2-5	TGTGCCAGCAGCTTAGTACGGAAAGAGACCCAGTACTTC	CASSLVRKETQYF
TRBD1	NA	TRBV7-2	TRBJ2-2	TGTGCCAGCAGCTTAGCCTACTGGACAGGGCAGGCCGGGGAGCTGTTTTTT	CASSLAYWTGQAGELFF
NA	few	TRBV5-1	TRBJ2-7	TGCGCCAGCAGCGAGGACGGAGGCTACGAGCAGTACTTC	CASSEDGGYEQYF
TRBD2	few	TRBV20-1	TRBJ2-5	TGCAGTGCTAGAGATCCCTCCCCAGCGGGAGTGCGGGAGCAGTACTTC	CSARDPSPAGVREQYF
NA	NA	TRBV2	TRBJ1-4	TGTGCCAGCAGTCGACAGGCAGAGAAACTTGCAACTAATGAAAAACTGTTTTTT	CASSRQAEKLATNEKLFF
NA	few	TRBV5-4	TRBJ2-2	TGTGCCAGCAGCAAGGACAAGAACACCGGGGAGCTGTTTTTT	CASSKDKNTGELFF
NA	NA	TRBV28	TRBJ2-5	TGTGCCAGCACTCGTGAGGCGACCCAGTACTTC	CASTREATQYF
TRBD1	once	TRBV6-2/TRBV6-3	TRBJ1-5	TGTGCCAGCAGCCCAGGGGGCTGGCAGCCCCAGCATTTT	CASSPGGWQPQHF
TRBD2	NA	TRBV4-2	TRBJ2-4	TGTGCCAGCAGCCAAGCATCTAGCGGGAGGGCCCAGTACTTC	CASSQASSGRAQYF
NA	few	TRBV7-9	TRBJ2-1	TGTGCCAGCAGCCCCGGACTAACCAATGAGCAGTTCTTC	CASSPGLTNEQFF
NA	NA	TRBV15	TRBJ2-7	TGTGCCACCAGCAGGAATCACCTGGGCTACGAGCAGTACTTC	CATSRNHLGYEQYF
NA	many	TRBV20-1	TRBJ2-5	TGCAGTGCTTCCGGACAGACTTTCCAAGAGACCCAGTACTTC	CSASGQTFQETQYF
TRBD1	NA	TRBV28	TRBJ2-1	TGTGCCAGCACCCAACCGGGACAGGGACGAAATGAGCAGTTCTTC	CASTQPGQGRNEQFF
TRBD1	NA	TRBV7-2	TRBJ2-5	TGTGCCAGCAGCTTAGCCACGGGACAGCAAGAGACCCAGTACTTC	CASSLATGQQETQYF
NA	many	TRBV27	TRBJ2-1	TGTGCCAGCAGTTTCGACAGGTACAATGAGCAGTTCTTC	CASSFDRYNEQFF
NA	NA	TRBV10-3	TRBJ2-1	TGTGCCATCAGAACGGGAGAACACAATGAGCAGTTCTTC	CAIRTGEHNEQFF
NA	NA	TRBV3-1	TRBJ2-3	TGTGCCAGCAGCCAAGGAGGGGGGAGAGGTCCCCCCACAGATACGCAGTATTTT	CASSQGGGRGPPTDTQYF
NA	NA	TRBV25-1	TRBJ2-5	TGTGCCAGCAGTGAATTCGACGGCTCAGAGACCCAGTACTTC	CASSEFDGSETQYF
NA	NA	TRBV29-1	TRBJ2-1	TGCAGCGCTGGACTTGGGGGCGATGAGCAGTTCTTC	CSAGLGGDEQFF
TRBD1	NA	TRBV4-2	TRBJ1-4	TGTGCCAGCAGCCGTGGACAGGGAGGGGAAAAACTGTTTTTT	CASSRGQGGEKLFF
NA	NA	TRBV7-2	TRBJ1-1	TGTGCCAGCAGCTCGAGCGGTACTGAAGCTTTCTTT	CASSSSGTEAFF
TRBD1	NA	TRBV18	TRBJ2-7	TGTGCCAGCTCACCGCCCGGGGGACAGGGTGACGAGCAGTACTTC	CASSPPGGQGDEQYF
TRBD2	few	TRBV2	TRBJ2-7	TGTGCCAGCAGTGGGGCTCGGCTAGCGGTCTCCTACGAGCAGTACTTC	CASSGARLAVSYEQYF
TRBD2	NA	TRBV29-1	TRBJ2-1	TGCAGCGTAGGAACTAGCGCCTACAATGAGCAGTTCTTC	CSVGTSAYNEQFF
NA	few	TRBV2	TRBJ1-1	TGTGCCAGCAGCTACGCCGGGACGGCCACTCAAGCTTTCTTT	CASSYAGTATQAFF
TRBD1	few	TRBV12-3/TRBV12-4	TRBJ2-4	TGTGCCAGCAGTTCTGGGACAGGGAAAAACATTCAGTACTTC	CASSSGTGKNIQYF
NA	few	TRBV20-1	TRBJ1-1	TGCAGTGCCCGAACACTAAGGACAGTGAACACTGAAGCTTTCTTT	CSARTLRTVNTEAFF
NA	few	TRBV29-1	TRBJ2-7	TGCAGCGTTGACCATAGCGGCTCCTACGAGCAGTACTTC	CSVDHSGSYEQYF
TRBD2	few	TRBV5-1	TRBJ2-1	TGCGCCAGCAGCTTCCTAGCGGGGGACAATGAGCAGTTCTTC	CASSFLAGDNEQFF
NA	few	TRBV20-1	TRBJ1-1	TGCAGTGCTAGTGAAAGGGAAAAGGGTGAAGCTTTCTTT	CSASEREKGEAFF